This T cell receptor beta chain was recovered during a study of T-cell reconstitution after alpha-beta-depleted transplantation in children. V shed 5 bases and J 8 bases; nucleotides not matched to a gene: 11. Looked up from germline, CDR1 is SEHNR and CDR2 is FQNEAQ (reference sequence). This CDR3 contains 15 residues. This clonotype has just a few counts. During its preparation, the TCRbeta library received unique molecular identifiers. TCRdb re-called the PCR reads with MiXCR, one entry per CDR3 protein. Of around 600,000 distinct CDR3 sequences detected, 16% appear once; the ten largest clones hold 1.1%.

The specimen comprised PBMCs from the stem cell graft donor, sampled from the stem cell graft. V usage is TRBV7-9 and J usage is TRBJ2-1; 8 bases are a match to TRBD2. The clonotype originates from a human donor who donated a stem cell graft to a child with acute myeloid leukemia. CDR3 sequence (DNA): TGTGCCAGCAGCCCTCGGGGGGGCGGAAGTGATGAGCAGTTCTTC. Translated: CASSPRGGGSDEQFF.